This T cell receptor (beta chain) was obtained from a study of T-cell reconstitution after alpha-beta-depleted transplantation in children. This clonotype has ten or more counts. V shed 6 bases and J shed 1 base, with 15 bases lying between them. The length of the CDR3 is 15 residues. The authors prepared the TCRbeta library with unique molecular identifiers. TCRdb reanalysed the PCR reads using MiXCR and keeps one entry per CDR3 protein. The sample has 200,000 to 250,000 distinct CDR3 sequences, 7.5% to 10% seen once. This TCR derives from a human donor who donated a stem cell graft to a child with SCID. The source was PBMCs from the stem cell graft donor, collected from the stem cell graft. This chain uses TRBV12-3 or TRBV12-4 with TRBJ1-2; D possibly corresponds to TRBD1 (6 bases). CDR3 residues: CASSPNRDLNYGYTF. DNA of the CDR3: TGTGCCAGCAGCCCCAACAGGGACCTTAACTATGGCTACACCTTC.